This entry features one T cell receptor (beta chain) sequence. Its cognate antigen is unknown. The PCR made use of 60 Vbeta and 13 Jbeta primers. Sequencing used immunoSEQ multiplex PCR; TCRdb keeps in-frame clones, though not all of them. Of about 190,000 clones listed, around nine tenths are singletons. In germline, CDR1 is SEHNR, CDR2 FQNEAQ (reference sequence). Germline trimming cut 5 bases from V and 4 bases from J; bases unmatched to any gene: 5. The CDR3 length is 14 residues. This entry is derived from a study of cytomegalovirus exposure and HLA in healthy donors. Overall study findings and caveats: Excluded were some V segments that proved indistinguishable, including TRBV6-2 and TRBV6-3.

This rearrangement joins TRBV7-9 to TRBJ2-5, with TRBD1 matching 9 bases. The TCR was taken from a woman in her late teens or twenties in good health and CMV-seronegative. Sequencing was performed on PBMCs. The CDR3 sequence: CASSATGGGETQYF. CDR3 DNA sequence: TGTGCCAGCAGCGCAACAGGGGGCGGAGAGACCCAGTACTTC. Variable domain in full (rest from reference TRBV7-9 and TRBJ2-5): DTGVSQNPRHKITKRGQNVTFRCDPISEHNRLYWYRQTLGQGPEFLTYFQNEAQLEKSRLLSDRFSAERPKGSFSTLEIQRTEQGDSAMYLCASSATGGGETQYFGPGTRLLVL.